Listed below are T cell receptor beta chains from one sample, sequenced in a study of CD8+ T cells in alopecia areata. Clones were sequenced by immunoSEQ multiplex PCR, and TCRdb holds only the in-frame ones, with some missing. The table lists around 100,000 clones, about three quarters of them singletons. Source: CD8+ T cells sorted from blood, taken at week 44, from a patient treated with tofacitinib. These receptors all stem from a human donor with alopecia areata. Each CDR3 is given without its conserved first and last residue. The order of the fields is V gene, D gene, clone size, J gene, CDR3 protein. D genes are given only for firm matches. The listing skips clone size in some rows; elsewhere it reads once, few, many or a size class.

TRBV6-1,TRBD1,-,TRBJ1-1,ASKPTGGGTEAF
TRBV5-1,-,-,TRBJ2-7,ASSWEADSYEQY
TRBV7-2,TRBD2,-,TRBJ2-1,ASVSSGGAVEQF
TRBV27,TRBD1,once,TRBJ1-1,ASRSGTGGSEAF
TRBV29-1,-,once,TRBJ1-2,SVDSRDYGYT
TRBV11-3,-,medium-sized,TRBJ2-7,ASSNRAVANEQY
TRBV2,-,-,TRBJ1-2,ASSGSEGARQINYGYT
TRBV4-1,-,-,TRBJ2-3,ASGPWAGLQY
TRBV30,-,-,TRBJ2-1,AWSIRLNEQF
TRBV4-3,-,-,TRBJ1-2,ASSQVFNPGAYGYT
TRBV13,-,few,TRBJ1-6,ASSLGGPESPLH
TRBV9,TRBD2,-,TRBJ2-1,ASSPSGGADNEQF
TRBV19,-,-,TRBJ2-1,ASSPSRGNEQF
TRBV30,-,-,TRBJ2-3,AWSLGATDTQY
TRBV7-9,-,-,TRBJ1-2,ASSLSPSTHYGYT
TRBV7-9,TRBD1,-,TRBJ2-3,ASSPRQGMGTDTQY
TRBV9,-,-,TRBJ2-2,ASSVFRSNTGELF
TRBV6-5,-,-,TRBJ2-3,ASSYTWTASTDTQY
TRBV15,TRBD1,few,TRBJ2-5,ATSRQTQGYRETQY
TRBV29-1,-,-,TRBJ2-2,SVERQTGELF